Following are 26 T cell receptor beta chains from one sample sequenced in a study of T-cell memory formation after mild COVID-19. TCRdb itself ran the 5' RACE reads through MiXCR, one entry per CDR3 protein. Here the sample spans a few hundred thousand distinct CDR3 sequences, 7.5% to 9.5% being singletons. The sample taken for sequencing was PBMCs or a T cell subset sorted from them (not recorded which). These receptors were obtained from a man aged 18 to 30 who had mild COVID-19 (a few samples of this study predate the infection). Cell type and time point are not known.

The sample holds many counts of this clonotype. The V gene is TRBV20-1, the J gene TRBJ2-5; perhaps TRBD2 as D (6 bases). The germline gives CDR1 DFQATT, CDR2 SNEGSKA (reference sequence). The CDR3 loop spans 15 amino acids. V lost 2 bases to trimming and J lost 3 bases, with 16 bases between them. CDR3 in amino acids: CSARRAAGREETQYF. For the CDR3, the DNA is TGCAGTGCTAGAAGAGCTGCGGGGCGGGAAGAGACCCAGTACTTC.

This clonotype has just a few counts. The gene calls are TRBV14 and TRBJ2-5; D gene ambiguous. Trimming took off 1 base at V and 12 bases at J, with 9 bases between the two ends. The CDR3 is 11 residues long. The germline V gene has CDR1 SGHDN and CDR2 FVKESK. CDR3 DNA sequence: TGTGCCAGCAGCCAAGGACCACTCAAGTACTTC. Its protein is CASSQGPLKYF.

Only a few counts were recorded for this clonotype. The chain has TRBV6-5 and TRBJ2-2; 8 bases are a match to TRBD1. CDR1 is MNHEY and CDR2 is SVGAGI in the germline V gene. This CDR3 is 13 amino acids long. Trimming removed 4 bases from V and 6 bases from J; junction bases left unmatched: 1. The CDR3 bases are TGTGCCAGCAGTTCACAGGGGGCCGGGGAGCTGTTTTTT. It yields the protein CASSSQGAGELFF.

This clonotype was counted ten times or more. The chain has TRBV3-1 and TRBJ2-2; no clear D. V was pared by 1 base and J by 4 bases, with 4 bases between. CDR3 length equals 13 residues. Germline V gene data show CDR1 as LGHDT and CDR2 as YNNKEL (reference sequence). CDR3 coding DNA: TGTGCCAGCAGCCAAGTGGGCACCGGGGAGCTGTTTTTT. This codes for CASSQVGTGELFF.

This clonotype has only a few counts. The chain has TRBV20-1 and TRBJ1-1; TRBD1 aligns across 9 bases. CDR1 and CDR2 (germline): DFQATT, SNEGSKA (reference sequence). V lost 0 bases to trimming and J lost 3 bases; unmatched junction nucleotides: 5. The CDR3 is 15 residues long. Written as DNA, the CDR3 is TGCAGTGCTAGAGATCCGGGACAGGGATACACTGAAGCTTTCTTT. It is translated as CSARDPGQGYTEAFF.

This clonotype was observed many times. The V gene is TRBV12-3 or TRBV12-4, the J gene TRBJ2-7, with 7 bases identical to TRBD1. With 6 bases clipped from V and 2 bases from J, the junction kept 1 base outside the gene matches. This CDR3 has 12 residues. The CDR3 here is CASSRGTYEQYV. CDR3 coding DNA: TGTGCCAGCAGCAGGGGGACCTACGAGCAGTACGTC.

The chain is built from TRBV27 and TRBJ1-6, with D tentatively TRBD1 (5 bases). This CDR3 region has 14 residues. V was cut by 5 bases and J by 5 bases, with 10 bases left in between. In germline, CDR1 is MNHEY, CDR2 SMNVEV (reference sequence). CDR3 bases: TGTGCCAGCAGTCTCCTCAGGGATAATTCACCCCTCCACTTT. It codes for CASSLLRDNSPLHF.

J is TRBJ2-3 and V is TRBV5-1; either TRBD1 or TRBD2 may fit D (6 bases each). The CDR3 runs to 16 residues. Trimming left V 4 bases short and J 1 base short, with 16 bases between. Germline loops: CDR1 SGHRS, CDR2 YFSETQ. CDR3 coding DNA: TGCGCCAGCAGCGCCATAACCGGGGGCCGCACAGATACGCAGTATTTT. Its translation: CASSAITGGRTDTQYF.

The chain uses TRBV9 and TRBJ2-2, with TRBD2 matching 11 bases. Germline CDR1 is SGDLS and CDR2 is YYNGEE. V was clipped by 0 bases and J by 10 bases; unmatched bases: 11. There are 17 residues in the CDR3. CDR3 sequence reads: CASSVALTSGAVAELFF. As DNA, the CDR3 is TGTGCCAGCAGCGTAGCTTTGACTAGCGGGGCCGTTGCGGAGCTGTTTTTT.

The chain links TRBV5-1 to TRBJ1-4; weak D call: TRBD1 (6 bases). Trimming took 3 bases from V and 0 from J, leaving 12 bases between them. The germline V gene encodes CDR1 SGHRS and CDR2 YFSETQ. The CDR3 length is 16 residues. CDR3 sequence (DNA): TGCGCCAGCAGCTCACAGGGTGCTGCAACTAATGAAAAACTGTTTTTT. It is translated as CASSSQGAATNEKLFF.

This clonotype was detected ten times or more. CDR3 in DNA: TGCGCCAGCAGCCGCTATATCACAGATACGCAGTATTTT. Translated, it gives CASSRYITDTQYF. The chain combines TRBV4-1 with TRBJ2-3; D remains ambiguous. V was shortened by 4 bases and J by 2 bases, with 7 bases between the two germline ends. This CDR3 is built from 13 residues. The germline gives CDR1 MGHRA, CDR2 YSYEKL.

This clonotype was seen a few times. The chain joins TRBV7-2 to TRBJ1-5; no clear D gene. The CDR3 extends over 14 amino acids. The V gene lost 3 bases and the J gene lost 5 bases, with 11 bases spanning the gap. Germline V CDR1 and CDR2: SGHTA, FQGNSA. The CDR3 DNA reads as TGTGCCAGCAGCTTGCGGGATCTGGATCAGCCCCAGCATTTT. Residues: CASSLRDLDQPQHF.

The table lists this clonotype with many counts. CDR3 in amino acids: CASRQGQSYEQYV. The CDR3, as DNA: TGTGCCAGCAGACAAGGACAGAGCTACGAGCAGTACGTC. The chain couples TRBV6-5 to TRBJ2-7, with D possibly TRBD1 on 6 matching bases. The CDR3 has 13 residues. Deletions cut 6 bases from V and 3 bases from J, with 12 bases between. Looked up from germline, CDR1 is MNHEY and CDR2 is SVGAGI.

This chain uses TRBV6-2 or TRBV6-3 with TRBJ2-7, with D perhaps TRBD1 (5 bases). V lost 0 bases to trimming and J lost 2 bases, with 11 bases between them. Germline assignment: CDR1 MNHEY and CDR2 SVGEGT. This CDR3 contains 15 residues. This CDR3 reads CASSYSGVGAYEQYV. The CDR3 bases are TGTGCCAGCAGTTACTCAGGGGTTGGCGCCTACGAGCAGTACGTC.

The CDR3 DNA reads as TGTGCCAGCAGCCCTCGACAAGCGGGGGACAATGAGCAGTTCTTC. It specifies CASSPRQAGDNEQFF. The chain employs TRBV4-2 and TRBJ2-1, with 8 nucleotides matching TRBD2. The V gene's germline CDR1 is LGHNA and CDR2 YNFKEQ. The CDR3 has 15 residues. V shed 4 bases and J 5 bases; nucleotides not matched to a gene: 7.

This clonotype was counted between two and nine times. The chain employs TRBV12-3 or TRBV12-4 and TRBJ2-1; D not certain. The V end lost 3 bases, the J end lost 9 bases, and 9 bases lay between the germline ends. The CDR3 contains 12 residues. The CDR3 DNA is TGTGCCAGCAGTTTCCGTGCTGTTGAGCAGTTCTTC. This encodes CASSFRAVEQFF.

This clonotype has just a few counts. This chain links TRBV6-5 with TRBJ2-7; possibly TRBD2 for D (5 bases). Trimming removed 6 bases at V and 0 bases at J, with 9 bases between. The CDR3 has 13 amino acids. Germline V gives CDR1 MNHEY, CDR2 SVGAGI. CDR3 nucleotide sequence: TGTGCCAGCAGCCCCCGGGGCTCCTACGAGCAGTACGTC. Protein: CASSPRGSYEQYV.

The table lists this clonotype with a few counts. The chain links TRBV2 to TRBJ2-3, with 7 positions matching TRBD2. The germline V gene encodes CDR1 SNHLY and CDR2 FYNNEI. After removal of 2 bases from V and 5 bases from J, the junction contained 13 bases not matched to a gene. The length of the CDR3 is 17 residues. Here the CDR3 reads CASSEPYRQTGGDTQYF. Here the CDR3 DNA reads TGTGCCAGCAGTGAACCCTACAGGCAAACGGGGGGAGATACGCAGTATTTT.

V is TRBV7-9 and J is TRBJ1-3; D ambiguous. V was clipped by 7 bases and J by 0 bases, with 10 bases between them. CDR1 is SEHNR, CDR2 FQNEAQ, per germline (reference sequence). This CDR3 is 14 amino acids long. CDR3 sequence: CASTTVSSGNTIYF. CDR3 DNA sequence: TGTGCCAGCACAACAGTTTCCTCTGGAAACACCATATATTTT.

This clonotype has just a few counts. The chain combines TRBV9 with TRBJ2-2, with unresolved D. V lost 0 bases and J lost 5, with 14 bases in between. This CDR3 has 16 residues. CDR1 is SGDLS and CDR2 is YYNGEE in the germline V gene. The CDR3: CASSVDEWGLTGELFF. The CDR3 nucleotides are TGTGCCAGCAGCGTAGATGAGTGGGGTTTAACCGGGGAGCTGTTTTTT.

The sample holds a few counts of this clonotype. The chain couples TRBV5-4 to TRBJ1-6, with D maybe TRBD1 (5 bases). This CDR3 comprises 13 residues. With 4 bases removed from V and 10 bases from J, the gap between germline ends came to 12 bases. Germline lookup yields CDR1 SGHNT and CDR2 YYREEE (reference sequence). CDR3 sequence: CASSVDGGSPLHF. The CDR3 DNA reads TGTGCCAGCAGCGTGGACGGGGGGTCACCCCTCCACTTT.

The table lists this clonotype with a few counts. V usage is TRBV3-1 and J usage is TRBJ1-1; D gene ambiguous. CDR3 length equals 14 residues. The germline gives CDR1 LGHDT, CDR2 YNNKEL (reference sequence). Trimming shortened V by 3 bases and J by 1 base, and 9 bases separated the two germline ends. The CDR3: CASSQGSGNTEAFF. The CDR3 nucleotides are TGTGCCAGCAGCCAGGGGAGTGGGAACACTGAAGCTTTCTTT.

This clonotype was found a few times. The chain has TRBV9 and TRBJ2-1; tentative D call: TRBD1 (7 bases). The CDR3 is 12 residues long. Trimming took 3 bases from V and 12 from J, leaving 13 bases between them. CDR1 is SGDLS and CDR2 is YYNGEE in the germline V gene. This CDR3 reads CASSDRRGRQFF. CDR3 DNA: TGTGCCAGCAGCGACCGGAGGGGGCGGCAGTTCTTC.

The chain is built from TRBV4-3 and TRBJ2-1; D is tentatively TRBD1 or TRBD2 (5 bases each). CDR3 length: 19 amino acids. Germline V gene sequence: CDR1 LGHNA, CDR2 YSLEER. The germline V and J ends were trimmed by 0 bases and 8 bases, with 26 bases remaining between them. The CDR3 DNA reads as TGCGCCAGCAGCCAAGAATCTGTGGGGACCCACCCTGATGGCCATGAGCAGTTCTTC. This translates into CASSQESVGTHPDGHEQFF.

This clonotype was seen a handful of times. The chain couples TRBV3-1 to TRBJ2-4; 10 bases map to TRBD1. The CDR3 consists of 14 residues. The junction had 4 bases not matched to a gene; V was cut back by 4 bases and J by 7 bases. The germline V gene has CDR1 LGHDT and CDR2 YNNKEL (reference sequence). The CDR3 sequence: CASSPTGGMNIQYF. CDR3 DNA: TGTGCCAGCAGCCCGACAGGGGGCATGAACATTCAGTACTTC. The whole variable domain, remainder taken from reference TRBV3-1 and TRBJ2-4, is DTAVSQTPKYLVTQMGNDKSIKCEQNLGHDTMYWYKQDSKKFLKIMFSYNNKELIINETVPNRFSPKSPDKAHLNLHINSLELGDSAVYFCASSPTGGMNIQYFGAGTRLSVL.

This clonotype showed up many times. The J gene is TRBJ2-2, the V gene TRBV7-2, with 9 bases that match TRBD2. The V and J ends lost 5 bases and 4 bases, in that order; junction bases with no gene match: 17. This CDR3 has 19 residues. Germline CDR1 SGHTA, CDR2 FQGNSA. CDR3: CASSPPRGGGVPATGELFF. The DNA for the CDR3 is TGTGCCAGCAGCCCTCCCCGGGGCGGGGGGGTGCCTGCCACCGGGGAGCTGTTTTTT.